A selection of T cell receptor beta chains follows, all from one sample in a study of siplizumab effects on memory and regulatory T cells. Data came from immunoSEQ multiplex PCR; TCRdb stores just in-frame clones and leaves some out. The table has some 97,000 clones, approximately 94% seen once. The sequencing sample was made of non-Treg CD4+ T cells sorted from blood. These receptors originate from a human donor in good health. The CDR3 runs from the conserved cysteine through the conserved F or W. D genes are given only for firm matches. Some rows mark clone size as missing; the rest say once, few, many or name a class of expanded clone.

v_call: TRBV20-1; d_call: .; clone_size: .; j_call: TRBJ2-7; cdr3_aa: CSAGDSYEQYF; cdr3_nt: TGCAGTGCTGGGGACTCCTACGAGCAGTACTTC
v_call: TRBV5-6; d_call: .; clone_size: .; j_call: TRBJ1-5; cdr3_aa: CASSLGHYSNQPQHF; cdr3_nt: TGTGCCAGCAGCTTGGGACACTATAGCAATCAGCCCCAGCATTTT
v_call: TRBV6-5; d_call: .; clone_size: .; j_call: TRBJ1-1; cdr3_aa: CASSYGGNTEAFF; cdr3_nt: TGTGCCAGCAGTTACGGGGGGAACACTGAAGCTTTCTTT
v_call: TRBV5-1; d_call: .; clone_size: .; j_call: TRBJ1-3; cdr3_aa: CASSPQSFSGNTIYF; cdr3_nt: TGCGCCAGCAGCCCTCAGAGTTTCTCTGGAAACACCATATATTTT
v_call: TRBV19; d_call: TRBD1; clone_size: .; j_call: TRBJ2-4; cdr3_aa: CASSTTGGKNIQYF; cdr3_nt: TGTGCCAGTAGCACTACAGGGGGCAAAAACATTCAGTACTTC
v_call: TRBV6-1; d_call: TRBD1; clone_size: .; j_call: TRBJ2-5; cdr3_aa: CASSASSTGARQETQYF; cdr3_nt: TGTGCCAGCAGTGCTTCCTCGACAGGGGCAAGACAAGAGACCCAGTACTTC
v_call: TRBV28; d_call: .; clone_size: .; j_call: TRBJ1-2; cdr3_aa: CASSWGTSGGYTF; cdr3_nt: TGTGCCAGCAGTTGGGGGACATCGGGGGGCTACACCTTC
v_call: TRBV6-1; d_call: .; clone_size: .; j_call: TRBJ1-1; cdr3_aa: CASRPPSWTEAFF; cdr3_nt: TGTGCCAGCAGGCCGCCCTCCTGGACTGAAGCTTTCTTT
v_call: TRBV19; d_call: TRBD1; clone_size: .; j_call: TRBJ1-2; cdr3_aa: CASSIGQGSEGYTF; cdr3_nt: TGTGCCAGTAGTATAGGACAGGGATCGGAAGGCTACACCTTC
v_call: TRBV21-1; d_call: .; clone_size: .; j_call: TRBJ2-1; cdr3_aa: CASSPIGGSGDNEQFF; cdr3_nt: TGTGCCAGCAGCCCCATCGGGGGTTCTGGAGACAATGAGCAGTTCTTC
v_call: TRBV25-1; d_call: TRBD1; clone_size: .; j_call: TRBJ2-7; cdr3_aa: CASSERGTGGFYEQYF; cdr3_nt: TGTGCCAGCAGTGAAAGGGGGACAGGGGGCTTCTACGAGCAGTACTTC
v_call: TRBV7-9; d_call: TRBD2; clone_size: .; j_call: TRBJ2-2; cdr3_aa: CASTGTSGYSSTGELFF; cdr3_nt: TGTGCCAGCACCGGGACTAGCGGGTACTCCTCCACCGGGGAGCTGTTTTTT
v_call: TRBV30; d_call: .; clone_size: .; j_call: TRBJ1-5; cdr3_aa: CAWSVPGAENSNQPQHF; cdr3_nt: TGTGCCTGGAGTGTACCGGGGGCAGAAAATAGCAATCAGCCCCAGCATTTT
v_call: TRBV19; d_call: TRBD1; clone_size: once; j_call: TRBJ1-5; cdr3_aa: CASTRDPGTGSQPQHF; cdr3_nt: TGTGCCAGTACCCGAGACCCCGGGACAGGGTCTCAGCCCCAGCATTTT
v_call: TRBV19; d_call: .; clone_size: .; j_call: TRBJ1-2; cdr3_aa: CASRRTFNYGYTF; cdr3_nt: TGTGCCAGTAGGAGGACTTTTAACTATGGCTACACCTTC
v_call: TRBV27; d_call: .; clone_size: .; j_call: TRBJ1-5; cdr3_aa: CASSLEGPGQPQHF; cdr3_nt: TGTGCCAGCAGTTTAGAAGGGCCGGGGCAGCCCCAGCATTTT
v_call: TRBV7-8; d_call: .; clone_size: .; j_call: TRBJ2-3; cdr3_aa: CASSSDRAVSTDTQYF; cdr3_nt: TGTGCCAGCAGCTCCGACAGAGCGGTTAGCACAGATACGCAGTATTTT
v_call: TRBV10-2; d_call: TRBD2; clone_size: .; j_call: TRBJ2-2; cdr3_aa: CASRLGSGLVIGELFF; cdr3_nt: TGCGCCAGCAGACTAGGTTCGGGACTAGTAATCGGGGAGCTGTTTTTT
v_call: TRBV7-9; d_call: .; clone_size: .; j_call: TRBJ2-3; cdr3_aa: CASSLAGASTDTQYF; cdr3_nt: TGTGCCAGCAGCTTAGCAGGGGCGAGCACAGATACGCAGTATTTT
v_call: TRBV6-5; d_call: .; clone_size: .; j_call: TRBJ1-3; cdr3_aa: CASELYSGNTIYF; cdr3_nt: TGTGCCAGCGAGCTATACTCTGGAAACACCATATATTTT
v_call: TRBV18; d_call: .; clone_size: few; j_call: TRBJ2-1; cdr3_aa: CASSPLGGNEQFF; cdr3_nt: TGTGCCAGCTCACCCCTAGGCGGCAATGAGCAGTTCTTC
v_call: TRBV28; d_call: TRBD1; clone_size: .; j_call: TRBJ2-1; cdr3_aa: CASSSRTGYPKEQFF; cdr3_nt: TGTGCCAGCAGCAGTAGGACAGGGTACCCGAAGGAGCAGTTCTTC
v_call: TRBV6-1; d_call: TRBD1; clone_size: .; j_call: TRBJ2-4; cdr3_aa: CASSGGTGQGKNIQYF; cdr3_nt: TGTGCCAGCAGTGGGGGAACGGGACAGGGGAAAAACATTCAGTACTTC
v_call: TRBV18; d_call: .; clone_size: once; j_call: TRBJ2-7; cdr3_aa: CASSPPSDSYEQYF; cdr3_nt: TGTGCCAGCTCACCACCGTCCGATTCATACGAGCAGTACTTC
v_call: TRBV6-5; d_call: .; clone_size: .; j_call: TRBJ1-5; cdr3_aa: CASRGTGNQPQHF; cdr3_nt: TGTGCCAGCAGAGGGACGGGCAATCAGCCCCAGCATTTT
v_call: TRBV5-1; d_call: .; clone_size: .; j_call: TRBJ1-2; cdr3_aa: CASSFDLNYGYTF; cdr3_nt: TGCGCCAGCAGCTTTGACCTAAACTATGGCTACACCTTC
v_call: TRBV6-6; d_call: .; clone_size: .; j_call: TRBJ2-3; cdr3_aa: CASSYPERVSTDTQYF; cdr3_nt: TGTGCCAGCAGTTACCCCGAGCGGGTTAGCACAGATACGCAGTATTTT
v_call: TRBV20-1; d_call: .; clone_size: once; j_call: TRBJ2-5; cdr3_aa: CSATGQETQYF; cdr3_nt: TGCAGTGCGACGGGGCAAGAGACCCAGTACTTC
v_call: TRBV4-2; d_call: .; clone_size: once; j_call: TRBJ1-3; cdr3_aa: CASSHPGNTIYF; cdr3_nt: TGTGCCAGCAGCCACCCAGGAAACACCATATATTTT
v_call: TRBV19; d_call: TRBD2; clone_size: once; j_call: TRBJ2-7; cdr3_aa: CATGGVGKVHEQYF; cdr3_nt: TGTGCCACCGGGGGGGTCGGGAAGGTCCACGAGCAGTACTTC
v_call: TRBV28; d_call: TRBD1; clone_size: .; j_call: TRBJ1-1; cdr3_aa: CASSRISQGGTEAFF; cdr3_nt: TGTGCCAGCAGCCGCATAAGTCAGGGGGGCACTGAAGCTTTCTTT
v_call: TRBV5-5; d_call: TRBD1; clone_size: .; j_call: TRBJ2-5; cdr3_aa: CASSLGDRGQTQYF; cdr3_nt: TGTGCCAGCAGCTTGGGGGACAGGGGACAGACCCAGTACTTC
v_call: TRBV7-9; d_call: .; clone_size: .; j_call: TRBJ2-7; cdr3_aa: CASSLAGGGYEQYF; cdr3_nt: TGTGCCAGCAGCTTAGCGGGAGGGGGCTACGAGCAGTACTTC
v_call: TRBV11-2; d_call: TRBD1; clone_size: .; j_call: TRBJ1-3; cdr3_aa: CASSPGQGGGNTIYF; cdr3_nt: TGTGCCAGCAGCCCGGGACAGGGTGGAGGAAACACCATATATTTT
v_call: TRBV5-4; d_call: TRBD1; clone_size: .; j_call: TRBJ2-6; cdr3_aa: CASSPGQGIPGANVLTF; cdr3_nt: TGTGCCAGCAGCCCCGGACAGGGAATTCCTGGGGCCAACGTCCTGACTTTC
v_call: TRBV2; d_call: TRBD1; clone_size: .; j_call: TRBJ2-7; cdr3_aa: CASSEGQMSEQYF; cdr3_nt: TGTGCCAGCAGTGAGGGACAGATGAGCGAGCAGTACTTC
v_call: TRBV7-2; d_call: .; clone_size: .; j_call: TRBJ1-3; cdr3_aa: CASSPVGAFSGNTIYF; cdr3_nt: TGTGCCAGCAGCCCCGTAGGGGCCTTCTCTGGAAACACCATATATTTT
v_call: TRBV27; d_call: .; clone_size: .; j_call: TRBJ1-5; cdr3_aa: CASSEKVLGGPQHF; cdr3_nt: TGTGCCAGCAGTGAGAAAGTCCTGGGTGGGCCCCAGCATTTT
v_call: TRBV7-3; d_call: .; clone_size: .; j_call: TRBJ2-1; cdr3_aa: CASSLSGGSYNEQFF; cdr3_nt: TGTGCCAGCAGCTTAAGTGGCGGCTCCTACAATGAGCAGTTCTTC
v_call: TRBV7-8; d_call: TRBD1; clone_size: .; j_call: TRBJ1-1; cdr3_aa: CASSLFATGGSEAFF; cdr3_nt: TGTGCCAGCAGCTTATTTGCGACAGGGGGCTCTGAAGCTTTCTTT
v_call: TRBV11-2; d_call: TRBD1; clone_size: .; j_call: TRBJ2-1; cdr3_aa: CASSLDRGLINEQFF; cdr3_nt: TGTGCCAGCAGCTTGGACAGGGGGCTTATCAATGAGCAGTTCTTC
v_call: TRBV5-4; d_call: .; clone_size: once; j_call: TRBJ1-1; cdr3_aa: CASSPEVMNTEAFF; cdr3_nt: TGTGCCAGCAGCCCCGAGGTGATGAACACTGAAGCTTTCTTT
v_call: TRBV6-5; d_call: .; clone_size: .; j_call: TRBJ1-1; cdr3_aa: CASSYSERGTAFF; cdr3_nt: TGTGCCAGCAGTTACTCGGAAAGGGGAACAGCTTTCTTT
v_call: TRBV19; d_call: .; clone_size: .; j_call: TRBJ1-2; cdr3_aa: CAIGGLKGYTF; cdr3_nt: TGTGCCATCGGGGGGTTGAAGGGCTACACCTTC
v_call: TRBV2; d_call: TRBD1; clone_size: .; j_call: TRBJ1-2; cdr3_aa: CASTNGQGAVVYGYTF; cdr3_nt: TGTGCCAGCACCAATGGACAGGGGGCGGTTGTCTATGGCTACACCTTC
v_call: TRBV6-1; d_call: TRBD1; clone_size: .; j_call: TRBJ1-1; cdr3_aa: CASRPKQGALTEAFF; cdr3_nt: TGTGCCAGCAGGCCAAAACAGGGGGCTCTGACTGAAGCTTTCTTT
v_call: TRBV2; d_call: .; clone_size: .; j_call: TRBJ1-6; cdr3_aa: CASNIVSSYSPLHF; cdr3_nt: TGTGCCAGCAATATCGTCTCGTCGTATTCACCCCTCCACTTT
v_call: TRBV2; d_call: TRBD2; clone_size: .; j_call: TRBJ2-7; cdr3_aa: CASSSGLAGRYEQYF; cdr3_nt: TGTGCCAGCAGTTCGGGACTAGCGGGACGCTACGAGCAGTACTTC
v_call: TRBV5-1; d_call: .; clone_size: .; j_call: TRBJ2-5; cdr3_aa: CASSLEGETQYF; cdr3_nt: TGCGCCAGCAGCTTGGAGGGTGAGACCCAGTACTTC
v_call: TRBV9; d_call: TRBD1; clone_size: .; j_call: TRBJ2-2; cdr3_aa: CASSPPGTGAGELFF; cdr3_nt: TGTGCCAGCAGCCCCCCCGGGACAGGGGCCGGGGAGCTGTTTTTT